What follows are 25 T cell receptor beta chains derived from one specimen sequenced in a study of beta chain features in type 1 diabetes. Whole-study results and caveats: Moderately but significantly shorter TCRB CDR3s were found in Type 1 diabetes patients in all four CD4+ subsets.

Their antigens are not known. Sequencing targeted expressed TCRB transcripts, as all isolated RNA had been reverse transcribed. Clones were read by immunoSEQ multiplex PCR, and TCRdb kept only the in-frame ones, dropping some. The sample shows about 740,000 clones, roughly 12% of them seen only once. Material for sequencing was naive CD4+ T cells from blood. These receptor sequences come from a man between 18 and 29 years old with type 1 diabetes.

This clone was seen a few times. The rearrangement uses TRBV30 and TRBJ2-3; 8 nucleotides agree with TRBD2. The length of the CDR3 is 17 residues. The V and J ends lost 3 bases and 6 bases, in that order; junction bases with no gene match: 17. Germline V lookup: CDR1 GTSNPN, CDR2 SVGIG (reference sequence). This CDR3 reads CAWRDWAGGLPSDTQYF. CDR3 coding DNA: TGTGCCTGGAGAGATTGGGCGGGGGGTTTACCGAGTGATACGCAGTATTTT. Based on the CDR3 plus reference TRBV30 and TRBJ2-3, the full variable domain is SQTIHQWPATLVQPVGSPLSLECTVEGTSNPNLYWYRQAAGRGLQLLFYSVGIGQISSEVPQNLSASRPQDRQFILSSKKLLLSDSGFYLCAWRDWAGGLPSDTQYFGPGTRLTVL.

This chain uses TRBV6-1 with TRBJ1-4; TRBD1 matches 7 bases. The CDR3 contains 14 residues. Germline V CDR1 and CDR2: MNHNS, SASEGT. V lost 7 bases and J lost 6; bases outside the gene matches: 8. The CDR3 sequence is CASTKGDSHEKLFF. CDR3 nucleotide sequence: TGTGCCAGCACCAAAGGGGACAGCCATGAAAAACTGTTTTTT.

The chain links TRBV6-5 to TRBJ2-5; TRBD2 might be the D (5 bases). Trimming shortened V by 0 bases and J by 3 bases, and 11 bases separated the two germline ends. CDR3 size: 15 residues. The germline CDR1 and CDR2 sequences are MNHEY and SVGAGI. The CDR3, as DNA: TGTGCCAGCAGTTACTCGACCGGGCGGGAAGAGACCCAGTACTTC. As protein: CASSYSTGREETQYF.

This clone was detected only a few times. V is TRBV4-1 and J is TRBJ2-1, with D maybe TRBD2 (7 bases). With 1 base removed from V and 10 bases from J, the gap between germline ends came to 14 bases. The germline CDR1 and CDR2 sequences are MGHRA and YSYEKL. The CDR3 has 14 residues. CDR3 residues: CASSQAGGPGEQFF. The CDR3 DNA is TGCGCCAGCAGCCAAGCCGGGGGGCCTGGCGAGCAGTTCTTC.

This clone was detected only a few times. The chain carries TRBV2 and TRBJ1-2; 12 bases line up with TRBD1. The V and J ends lost 6 bases and 8 bases, in that order; junction bases with no gene match: 7. CDR1 and CDR2 from the germline V gene are SNHLY and FYNNEI. The CDR3 runs 14 residues. CDR3 protein: CASRTGQGARGYTF. CDR3 DNA sequence: TGTGCCAGCAGAACGGGACAGGGGGCGCGGGGCTACACCTTC.

The gene calls are TRBV27 and TRBJ1-5; the D is unclear. The V gene lost 10 bases and the J gene lost 0 bases, with 10 bases spanning the gap. Germline-derived CDR1 and CDR2 are MNHEY and SMNVEV (reference sequence). This CDR3 region has 13 residues. The CDR3 spells CATALGSNQPQHF. The CDR3, as DNA: TGTGCCACCGCCCTTGGTAGCAATCAGCCCCAGCATTTT.

The chain is built from TRBV30 and TRBJ1-2; D not resolved. There are 12 residues in the CDR3. The germline V gene encodes CDR1 GTSNPN and CDR2 SVGIG (reference sequence). The ends were cut back, 3 bases at V and 5 bases at J, with 10 bases in the middle. CDR3 DNA sequence: TGTGCCTGGAGAACAGCTACTTATGGCTACACCTTC. Its protein product is CAWRTATYGYTF. Filled out from reference TRBV30 and TRBJ1-2, the complete variable domain reads SQTIHQWPATLVQPVGSPLSLECTVEGTSNPNLYWYRQAAGRGLQLLFYSVGIGQISSEVPQNLSASRPQDRQFILSSKKLLLSDSGFYLCAWRTATYGYTFGSGTRLTVV.

V and J are TRBV6-5 and TRBJ2-7; D is ambiguous. The CDR3 is made up of 15 amino acids. Germline loops: CDR1 MNHEY, CDR2 SVGAGI. The ends were cut back, 2 bases at V and 2 bases at J, with 13 bases in the middle. This chain's CDR3 is CASSYVVGSTYEQYF. The DNA of the CDR3 is TGTGCCAGCAGTTACGTGGTGGGGTCCACCTACGAGCAGTACTTC.

The chain has TRBV6-5 and TRBJ2-3; 10 positions match TRBD2. V shed 8 bases and J 6 bases; nucleotides not matched to a gene: 5. The CDR3 loop spans 13 amino acids. Germline CDR1 reads MNHEY; CDR2 reads SVGAGI. The CDR3 sequence: CASVPSGGDTQYF. The CDR3 DNA is TGTGCCAGCGTCCCTAGCGGGGGTGATACGCAGTATTTT.

The chain recombines TRBV27 with TRBJ2-3; 9 bases agree with TRBD1. The CDR3 loop spans 17 amino acids. The germline CDR1 and CDR2 sequences are MNHEY and SMNVEV (reference sequence). V was pared by 6 bases and J by 4 bases, with 14 bases of the junction left unmatched. The CDR3 nucleotides are TGTGCCAGCAGCACCTACCCCGGGACAGGGTCAGCAGATACGCAGTATTTT. Residues: CASSTYPGTGSADTQYF.

This chain uses TRBV29-1 with TRBJ2-7, with D possibly TRBD2 on 6 matching bases. The CDR3 is 12 amino acids. Between the trimmed V and J ends, which lost 6 bases and 3 bases, there was a span of 12 bases. The germline gives CDR1 SQVTM, CDR2 ANQGSEA. CDR3 protein: CSVPGRGYEQYF. The CDR3, as DNA: TGCAGCGTCCCAGGGCGGGGCTACGAGCAGTACTTC.

This clone came up a few times. This chain joins TRBV18 and TRBJ1-1, with a possible D match to TRBD1 (6 bases). The germline gives CDR1 KGHSH, CDR2 LQKENI. This CDR3 has 11 amino acids. The V end was cut by 3 bases, the J end by 9 bases, with 8 bases between. Here the CDR3 DNA reads TGTGCCAGCTCACCCGGACAGAAAGCTTTCTTT. It translates to CASSPGQKAFF.

The gene calls are TRBV2 and TRBJ2-7, with 8 bases aligning to TRBD2. This CDR3 region has 15 residues. CDR1 and CDR2 (germline): SNHLY, FYNNEI. V shed 6 bases and J 3 bases; nucleotides not matched to a gene: 10. CDR3 region: CASRESGGLLYEQYF. The CDR3 bases are TGTGCCAGCAGGGAAAGCGGGGGCCTCCTCTACGAGCAGTACTTC.

V gene TRBV2 combines with J gene TRBJ1-4; D gene unclear. CDR1 and CDR2 from the germline V gene are SNHLY and FYNNEI. This CDR3 has 14 residues. Trimming removed 6 bases at V and 5 bases at J, with 13 bases between. The DNA of the CDR3 is TGTGCCAGCAGGCCCTCCGCCCAAAATGAAAAACTGTTTTTT. Its translation: CASRPSAQNEKLFF.

This clone came up a few times. The chain couples TRBV25-1 to TRBJ2-5; D is perhaps TRBD1 or TRBD2 (5 bases each). V was cut by 7 bases and J by 9 bases, with 15 bases left in between. CDR1 is MGHDK and CDR2 is SYGVNS in the germline V gene. The CDR3 has 12 amino acids. DNA of the CDR3: TGTGCCAGCATGGGGGACCCTCATGCCCAGTACTTC. This sequence encodes CASMGDPHAQYF.

This clone showed up just a few times. The CDR3 loop reads CASSLRTGGEKLFF. The CDR3, as DNA: TGTGCCAGCAGTCTTCGGACAGGAGGTGAAAAACTGTTTTTT. The chain combines TRBV6-6 with TRBJ1-4; 7 bases align to TRBD1. CDR1 is MNHNY and CDR2 is SVGAGI in the germline V gene (reference sequence). Trimming at V came to 5 bases and at J to 7 bases, leaving 7 bases not matched to a gene. The CDR3 extends over 14 amino acids.

V usage is TRBV7-2 and J usage is TRBJ1-1; D possibly corresponds to TRBD1 (5 bases). The germline V gene encodes CDR1 SGHTA and CDR2 FQGNSA. This CDR3 has 14 amino acids. V dropped 5 bases and J dropped 4 bases, with 14 bases sitting between them. Written as DNA, the CDR3 is TGTGCCAGCAGCCCCCGCCTCGGGGGCACTGAAGCTTTCTTT. This gives the protein CASSPRLGGTEAFF. Supplemented by reference TRBV7-2 and TRBJ1-1, the full variable domain reads GAGVSQSPSNKVTEKGKDVELRCDPISGHTALYWYRQSLGQGLEFLIYFQGNSAPDKSGLPSDRFSAERTGGSVSTLTIQRTQQEDSAVYLCASSPRLGGTEAFFGQGTRLTVV.

The chain combines TRBV5-1 with TRBJ1-6, with D maybe TRBD1 (6 bases). The CDR3 is 15 amino acids. Germline V gene lookup returns CDR1 SGHRS and CDR2 YFSETQ. Trimming pared 1 base from V and 10 bases from J, leaving 15 bases between. CDR3 nucleotides: TGCGCCAGCAGCTTGAAGACAGGCTCGGAATCACCCCTCCACTTT. It is translated as CASSLKTGSESPLHF.

The rearrangement links TRBV29-1 to TRBJ1-3; no reliable D call. The V gene lost 4 bases and the J gene lost 1 base, with 8 bases spanning the gap. The CDR3 length is 13 residues. In germline, CDR1 is SQVTM, CDR2 ANQGSEA. The DNA of the CDR3 is TGCAGCGTTGCCCCCCCGTCTGGAAACACCATATATTTT. Translation: CSVAPPSGNTIYF. Supplemented by reference TRBV29-1 and TRBJ1-3, the full variable domain reads SAVISQKPSRDICQRGTSLTIQCQVDSQVTMMFWYRQQPGQSLTLIATANQGSEATYESGFVIDKFPISRPNLTFSTLTVSNMSPEDSSIYLCSVAPPSGNTIYFGEGSWLTVV.

The rearrangement uses TRBV4-1 and TRBJ2-1, with D perhaps matching TRBD1 (6 bases). Germline loops: CDR1 MGHRA, CDR2 YSYEKL. The V end lost 1 base, the J end lost 8 bases, and 12 bases lay between the germline ends. This CDR3 contains 14 residues. The CDR3, as DNA: TGCGCCAGCAGCCAAGGTGACAGGTCATATGAGCAGTTCTTC. It encodes CASSQGDRSYEQFF.

This clone was seen only a few times. V usage is TRBV6-1 and J usage is TRBJ1-5, with D uncertain. V was shortened by 5 bases and J by 7 bases, with 15 bases between the two germline ends. The CDR3 length is 14 residues. Germline lookup yields CDR1 MNHNS and CDR2 SASEGT. The CDR3 DNA is TGTGCCAGCAGTAGTGGTGAGGCGAGGCAGCCCCAGCATTTT. This translates into CASSSGEARQPQHF.

This chain links TRBV29-1 with TRBJ2-5; D is perhaps TRBD1 (6 bases). Trimming stripped 6 bases from V and 4 bases from J, with 18 bases between. Germline V CDR1 and CDR2: SQVTM, ANQGSEA. CDR3 length equals 14 residues. The DNA for the CDR3 is TGCAGCGTCCGCCCCCGGGACACTGGAGAGACCCAGTACTTC. Translation gives CSVRPRDTGETQYF.

This clone was observed many times. The chain recombines TRBV4-1 with TRBJ2-3; perhaps TRBD2 as D (6 bases). Deletions cut 1 base from V and 2 bases from J, with 10 bases between. The CDR3 extends over 15 amino acids. The germline V gene has CDR1 MGHRA and CDR2 YSYEKL. CDR3 in DNA: TGCGCCAGCAGCCAAGGGAGGGCGGTCACAGATACGCAGTATTTT. Translating it yields CASSQGRAVTDTQYF.

About this clone itself: Relative to the germline gene, one junction end is altered; a read error may explain this. The chain carries TRBV6-6 and TRBJ1-2; unclear D gene. Germline CDR1 and CDR2: MNHNY and SVGAGI (reference sequence). The CDR3 is 10 amino acids. The CDR3 reads CASSNHGYTF. CDR3 nucleotide sequence: TGTGCCAGCAGTAACCATGGCTACACCTTC.

The chain links TRBV10-2 to TRBJ1-1; D ambiguous. Germline V gives CDR1 WSHSY, CDR2 SAAADI. The CDR3 runs to 12 residues. Trimming stripped 1 base from V and 0 bases from J, with 0 bases between. The CDR3 region is CASSELNTEAFF. CDR3 DNA sequence: TGCGCCAGCAGTGAGTTGAACACTGAAGCTTTCTTT.